Each of the 28 T cell receptor beta chains below was sequenced from the same sample in a study of metastatic and nonmetastatic thyroid tumors. Each patient came to thyroid surgery without any prior treatment (of any kind). TCRdb re-called clones via MiXCR from the PCR reads. The sample yields 21,000 or so clones, approximately 30% seen once. Sample: tumor tissue. These receptors were collected from a male donor with papillary thyroid cancer or a benign thyroid nodule (not recorded which). Some clones in this sample may be carry-over from other donors' samples.

Only a few counts were recorded for this clone. The chain joins TRBV7-2 to TRBJ2-7; D gene ambiguous. V was clipped by 0 bases and J by 3 bases, with 6 bases between them. The CDR3 has 13 amino acids. CDR1 is SGHTA, CDR2 FQGNSA, per germline. In DNA form, the CDR3 reads TGTGCCAGCAGCTTAGCGCCCCTCTACGAGCAGTACTTC. Translating gives CASSLAPLYEQYF.

This clone was counted ten times or more. The chain links TRBV5-1 to TRBJ1-5; no clear D. Germline-derived CDR1 and CDR2 are SGHRS and YFSETQ. The CDR3 spans 13 residues. V dropped 1 base and J dropped 10 bases, with 12 bases sitting between them. The CDR3 protein is CASSLFRGGPQHF. The CDR3 DNA follows: TGCGCCAGCAGCTTGTTTCGGGGTGGACCCCAGCATTTT.

The rearrangement uses TRBV10-1 and TRBJ2-5; 9 nucleotides agree with TRBD2. This CDR3 is built from 16 residues. V trimming: 0 bases; J trimming: 1 base; junction bases outside the gene matches: 3. The germline gives CDR1 WNHNN, CDR2 SYGVQD (reference sequence). CDR3 sequence reads: CASSESGSGGQETQYF. The CDR3 DNA is TGCGCCAGCAGTGAGTCTGGTAGCGGGGGCCAAGAGACCCAGTACTTC.

This clone has only a few counts. The chain has TRBV10-1 and TRBJ1-1, with D uncertain. The V end was cut by 0 bases, the J end by 0 bases, with 11 bases between. Germline CDR1 and CDR2: WNHNN and SYGVQD (reference sequence). CDR3 size: 16 residues. The CDR3 nucleotides are TGCGCCAGCAGTGAGTCAAGGAGGCTCATGAACACTGAAGCTTTCTTT. It codes for CASSESRRLMNTEAFF.

The chain carries TRBV20-1 and TRBJ1-2, with unresolved D. The V gene lost 2 bases and the J gene lost 7 bases, with 17 bases spanning the gap. From germline, CDR1 is DFQATT and CDR2 SNEGSKA (reference sequence). This CDR3 contains 14 residues. CDR3 in amino acids: CSARLLIDMGGYTF. For the CDR3, the DNA is TGCAGTGCTAGACTATTAATCGACATGGGTGGCTACACCTTC.

The chain employs TRBV5-1 and TRBJ1-2; D perhaps matches TRBD1 (5 bases). Germline CDR1 reads SGHRS; CDR2 reads YFSETQ. V lost 5 bases to trimming and J lost 9 bases, with 14 bases between them. The CDR3 extends over 12 amino acids. The CDR3 region has the DNA TGCGCCAGCAGTATGGGGCAGGAACGCTACACCTTC. It encodes CASSMGQERYTF.

This clone is medium-sized (0.01 to 0.1%) in the sample. The chain has TRBV20-1 and TRBJ2-7; TRBD2 matches 8 bases. This CDR3 contains 13 residues. From germline, CDR1 is DFQATT and CDR2 SNEGSKA (reference sequence). The V gene end was trimmed by 4 bases and the J gene end by 2 bases; junction bases not matched to a gene: 4. The DNA for the CDR3 is TGCAGTGCTAAGGGACTAGGCACCTACGAGCAGTACTTC. It codes for CSAKGLGTYEQYF.

On this clone itself: Its ends do not fully match the called genes, so a read error is possible. The DNA of the CDR3 is TGCGCCAGCATCTTGCCTTTAGGAGGTACCTACGAGCAGTACTTC. As protein: CASILPLGGTYEQYF. This chain uses TRBV5-1 with TRBJ2-7; TRBD2 is a possible D gene (5 bases). The CDR3 runs 15 residues. Germline V gives CDR1 SGHRS, CDR2 YFSETQ.

The gene calls are TRBV2 and TRBJ1-1; possibly TRBD1 for D (6 bases). The CDR3 extends over 13 amino acids. V lost 5 bases, J lost 5 bases, and 12 bases lay in between. The V gene's germline CDR1 is SNHLY and CDR2 FYNNEI. The CDR3: CASSKGGGTEAFF. The CDR3 nucleotides are TGTGCCAGCAGTAAAGGAGGGGGAACTGAAGCTTTCTTT.

The V gene is TRBV20-1, the J gene TRBJ1-3; the D gene is possibly TRBD1 (6 bases). The germline V gene has CDR1 DFQATT and CDR2 SNEGSKA (reference sequence). Trimming left V 0 bases short and J 2 bases short, with 8 bases between. There are 14 residues in the CDR3. The CDR3 region has the DNA TGCAGTGCTAGAGATGACAGGACTGGAAACACCATATATTTT. Amino acid sequence: CSARDDRTGNTIYF.

This clone is termed medium-sized. V and J are TRBV20-1 and TRBJ2-7; either TRBD1 or TRBD2 may supply D (6 bases each). Trimming removed 6 bases from V and 3 bases from J, with 18 bases in between. CDR1 and CDR2 from the germline V gene are DFQATT and SNEGSKA (reference sequence). The CDR3 spans 14 residues. The CDR3: CSASFGGRGYEQYF. The CDR3 DNA sequence: TGCAGTGCCTCCTTCGGGGGCCGGGGCTACGAGCAGTACTTC.

This chain uses TRBV6-1 with TRBJ1-2; tentative D call: TRBD1 (5 bases). V lost 10 bases and J lost 4, with 13 bases in between. The CDR3 loop spans 12 amino acids. CDR1 and CDR2 from the germline V gene are MNHNS and SASEGT. CDR3 in amino acids: CATRTGIYGYTF. The CDR3 DNA is TGTGCCACCAGAACAGGCATCTATGGCTACACCTTC.

The chain links TRBV6-4 to TRBJ2-6; TRBD2 aligns across 12 bases. Germline V gene data show CDR1 as MRHNA and CDR2 as SNTAGT. The trim removed 5 bases at V and 4 bases at J, leaving 12 bases unmatched. The CDR3 contains 19 residues. CDR3 nucleotides: TGTGCCAGCAGTCGACGAACACTAGCGGGGGGTACAGGGGCCAACGTCCTGACTTTC. Amino acid sequence: CASSRRTLAGGTGANVLTF.

This rearrangement joins TRBV11-1 to TRBJ2-2; a possible D gene is TRBD1 (6 bases). The CDR3 has 16 amino acids. V was shortened by 6 bases and J by 6 bases, with 20 bases between the two germline ends. Germline loops: CDR1 SGHAT, CDR2 FQDESV (reference sequence). The CDR3 coding sequence is TGTGCCAGCAGAATCTTGGGGGCCGTTCAACCCGGGGAGCTGTTTTTT. It is translated as CASRILGAVQPGELFF.

The rearrangement joins TRBV28 to TRBJ2-1, with 7 bases lining up with TRBD2. Germline V gives CDR1 MDHEN, CDR2 SYDVKM. The V segment lost 5 bases and the J segment 8 bases; nucleotides outside the gene matches: 12. The CDR3 is 15 residues long. CDR3 nucleotides: TGTGCCAGCAGTGCGGGGGACTCCCTCGGGGATGAGCAGTTCTTC. It encodes CASSAGDSLGDEQFF. The whole variable domain, filled in from reference TRBV28 and TRBJ2-1, reads DVKVTQSSRYLVKRTGEKVFLECVQDMDHENMFWYRQDPGLGLRLIYFSYDVKMKEKGDIPEGYSVSREKKERFSLILESASTNQTSMYLCASSAGDSLGDEQFFGPGTRLTVL.

The rearrangement joins TRBV20-1 to TRBJ2-1, with a tentative D call TRBD2 (6 bases). The CDR3 has 14 amino acids. The germline gives CDR1 DFQATT, CDR2 SNEGSKA (reference sequence). Trimming took off 7 bases at V and 2 bases at J, with 15 bases between the two ends. The CDR3, as DNA: TGCAGTGTCCTGGCAGGACTACCCTACAATGAGCAGTTCTTC. Protein product: CSVLAGLPYNEQFF.

By share, this clone counts as medium-sized. The chain joins TRBV14 to TRBJ2-1; D not resolved. Germline V CDR1 and CDR2: SGHDN, FVKESK. CDR3 length: 11 amino acids. Trimming left V 0 bases short and J 7 bases short, with 1 base between. CDR3 in amino acids: CASSQENEQFF. The DNA for the CDR3 is TGTGCCAGCAGCCAAGAAAATGAGCAGTTCTTC.

This sequence joins TRBV18 and TRBJ2-7, with 11 positions matching TRBD1. The CDR3 has 15 residues. The ends lost 2 bases at V and 2 bases at J; junction bases unmatched: 2. Germline V gives CDR1 KGHSH, CDR2 LQKENI. As DNA, the CDR3 is TGTGCCAGCTCACCAGGACAGGGGGCACCCTACGAGCAGTACTTC. This sequence encodes CASSPGQGAPYEQYF.

In regard to this clone: Relative to the germline gene, one junction end is altered; a read error may explain this. V gene TRBV20-1 combines with J gene TRBJ2-7; the D is unclear. The germline gives CDR1 DFQATT, CDR2 SNEGSKA (reference sequence). This CDR3 has 14 residues. CDR3 bases: TGCAGTGCTGGAGATGGGGAAGGGATCTACGAGCAGTACTTC. Its protein is CSAGDGEGIYEQYF.

CDR3 bases: TGTGCCAGCAGTTTGAGGGCAGGCTACGAGCAGTACTTC. This codes for CASSLRAGYEQYF. The V and J genes are TRBV6-5 and TRBJ2-7, with D possibly TRBD2 on 5 matching bases. Per germline, CDR1 MNHEY and CDR2 SVGAGI. This CDR3 comprises 13 residues. Trimming cost V 4 bases and J 3 bases, with 10 bases left between them.

There are many counts of this clone. V is TRBV29-1 and J is TRBJ1-1, with a possible D match to TRBD1 (5 bases). Germline V CDR1 and CDR2: SQVTM, ANQGSEA. This CDR3 has 11 residues. Trimming took off 5 bases at V and 3 bases at J, with 7 bases between the two ends. In DNA form, the CDR3 reads TGCAGCGTTCTCAGGGACACTGAAGCTTTCTTT. It translates to CSVLRDTEAFF.

The CDR3 coding sequence is TGCGCCAGCACCTTAGGGCAACAGGGGCGCACTGAAGCTTTCTTT. As protein: CASTLGQQGRTEAFF. V usage is TRBV5-1 and J usage is TRBJ1-1; TRBD1 matches 7 bases. V trimming: 6 bases; J trimming: 4 bases; junction bases outside the gene matches: 12. Germline V lookup: CDR1 SGHRS, CDR2 YFSETQ. There are 15 residues in the CDR3.

This clone appeared a few times. The genes are TRBV28 and TRBJ2-3; 11 bases are shared with TRBD2. The V gene's germline CDR1 is MDHEN and CDR2 SYDVKM. CDR3 length equals 16 residues. V was pared by 5 bases and J by 3 bases, with 7 bases of the junction left unmatched. In nucleotides, the CDR3 is TGTGCCAGCAGTATAGCGGGGGGGCACGGTACAGATACGCAGTATTTT. It encodes CASSIAGGHGTDTQYF.

This clone was picked up many times. J is TRBJ1-4 and V is TRBV25-1; D is perhaps TRBD1 (5 bases). This CDR3 has 13 amino acids. V lost 1 base and J lost 7, with 7 bases in between. The germline CDR1 and CDR2 sequences are MGHDK and SYGVNS. The CDR3 nucleotides are TGTGCCAGCAGTGAATCAGGGTTTGAAAAACTGTTTTTT. The encoded protein is CASSESGFEKLFF.

This clone has at least ten counts. J is TRBJ1-5 and V is TRBV10-3, with D tentatively TRBD1 (5 bases). Trimming shortened V by 7 bases and J by 5 bases, and 12 bases separated the two germline ends. The CDR3 covers 13 residues. Germline V gene data show CDR1 as ENHRY and CDR2 as SYGVKD. The CDR3 reads CAITEGQDQPQHF. The CDR3, as DNA: TGTGCCATCACTGAAGGACAAGATCAGCCCCAGCATTTT.

The V call is TRBV30, the J call TRBJ1-2; the match to TRBD1 covers 7 bases. Germline V lookup: CDR1 GTSNPN, CDR2 SVGIG (reference sequence). The CDR3 totals 12 residues. J gave up 4 bases and V 2 bases, and 1 base lay outside the gene matches. DNA for the CDR3: TGTGCCTGGAGTCGACAGGGCTATGGCTACACCTTC. It specifies CAWSRQGYGYTF.

This clone was counted between two and nine times. V usage is TRBV6-1 and J usage is TRBJ2-7; a weak D match, TRBD1 (6 bases). V dropped 6 bases and J dropped 4 bases, with 19 bases sitting between them. The CDR3 sequence is 15 residues long. The V gene's germline CDR1 is MNHNS and CDR2 SASEGT. The CDR3 coding sequence is TGTGCCAGCAGCAAGGACAGCAATGGGGTGTACGAGCAGTACTTC. This codes for CASSKDSNGVYEQYF.

In its sample, this clone was seen many times. The chain employs TRBV18 and TRBJ1-5; 7 bases line up with TRBD1. The length of the CDR3 is 16 residues. J lost 2 bases, V lost 2 bases, and 6 bases had no gene match. Germline CDR1 KGHSH, CDR2 LQKENI. CDR3 loop: CASSPTGAPGNQPQHF. As DNA, the CDR3 is TGTGCCAGCTCACCAACAGGGGCGCCGGGCAATCAGCCCCAGCATTTT.